What follows describes a single T cell receptor (beta chain). This clone was counted a few times. Its target antigen remains unknown. One base away there is no much larger clone; base qualities are not given. This entry comes from a study of shared clonotypes between healthy human individuals (TCRdb year 2020). Background on the whole study: The cohort comprised two women and three men aged 18 to 49 years. For each donor, CD4 naive and CD4 memory were each given three plates, CD8 naive was given two plates, and CD8 memory was given one plate. The study deeply sequenced blood TCR repertoires of about 5 healthy adults to estimate repertoire size and the extent of clonotype sharing between individuals. To increase sequencing depth and limit assay-specific biases, TCR repertoire library preparation and sequencing were carried out by different laboratories using diverse techniques. Each donor's leukapheresis produced roughly between roughly 0.85 and 9.5 billion PBMCs.

Broader findings and caveats from the paper: Even with the large sequencing depth, rarefaction of the sorted-subset datasets indicated that sequencing was incomplete. Sampling was limited to blood, and TCR repertoires in tissue likely differ from TCR repertoires in blood. Pairwise subsampling led to the expectation that sequencing depth would affect the degree of clonotype sharing among donors. Naive subsets generally had larger estimated clonotype richness than memory subsets did. When a handful of donors were compared, the shared fraction of clonotypes was about 5.2% for naive CD4, about 4% for naive CD8, more than 2% for memory CD4, and 0.35% to 0.4% for memory CD8. Compared with non-shared clonotypes, clonotypes shared by all four sorted-subset donors had higher generation probabilities. Because the study included only a small number of donors, the genetic and exposure-history diversity represented was limited.

Using the deep immunoSEQ assay, multiplex PCR amplified TCR CDR3 regions from genomic DNA. Extracted genomic DNA from each cell subset was spread evenly across all wells of several immunoSEQ 96-well plates, with each plate serving as a replicate. Each replicate PCR for sorted subsets received roughly 0.2 ug genomic DNA, equal to about 30,000 T cell genomes. The purified libraries were quantified using a Qubit 3.0 fluorometer, sized with a Bioanalyzer 2100, and then quantified again using the KAPA Library Quantification kit. A separate single-read 150-cycle Illumina NextSeq 550 flow cell was used to sequence each immunoSEQ 96-well plate. The study's processing was this. Because the immunoSEQ output held only junctional sequences and lacked quality scores, the filtering could not match the filtering applied to full-length reads. To assign V/J genes and CDR3, sequences were annotated against IMGT germline references using PyIR, a Python wrapper for IgBLAST v1.9. Reads were filtered out if the reads had weak V/J assignments (E-value above 1e-6), no CDR3, stop codons, out-of-frame junctions, or ambiguous translated residues. V3J clonotypes were defined by identical inferred V gene, J gene, and CDR3 amino acid sequence. To compute the percentage overlap between repertoires, the number of shared unique clonotypes was divided by the size of the smaller repertoire. Richness of each repertoire was evaluated using RTK rarefaction, the Chao1 estimator, and Recon v2.1 estimates of unobserved clonotypes. OLGA was used to compute generation probabilities for all TCRbeta clonotypes that the gDNA method yielded from a handful of donors. The immuneACCESS repertoire file appears here via TCRdb, limited to in-frame rearrangements. These files lack a portion of the clones; in checked studies, under half of the deficit traces to unresolved V genes, and the cause of the others is not known. The V and J calls and the clone size are those of that table, but D and trimming were determined from the DNA. Within this sample are 110,000 or so clones, with roughly 70% of them counted one time only. About 25% of the sample goes to the ten largest clones.

Healthy HIV-negative adults with no recently reported acute infections or vaccinations were included as donors. Only Caucasian adults living in Nashville, Tennessee, USA were represented among the donors. The CD8 memory samples were a combination of magnetically selected CD45RO+ cells and CCR7-negative CD45RA+ effector memory (TemRA) cells. Blood was collected by leukapheresis, and PBMCs were isolated by Ficoll-Histopaque density gradient centrifugation and then cryopreserved in liquid nitrogen vapor phase. Purity and quantity of every magnetically sorted T cell population were checked by analytical flow cytometry. Genomic DNA was isolated from each sorted fraction and quantified by UV absorbance on a Nanodrop 2000c. Sequenced: memory CD8+ T cells sorted from blood. The sample's cell subset or site label, in plain terms: CD45RO+ cells pooled with CCR7-negative TemRA cells. The sequence came from a young woman in good health.

This receptor has the CDR3 CASSYTGTGELFF. The DNA sequence reads TGTGCCAGCAGTTACACAGGGACCGGGGAGCTGTTTTTT. This chain is built from TRBV11-2 and TRBJ2-2, with TRBD1 as a weak D call on 6 bases. Between the V and J ends, shortened by 6 bases and 5 bases respectively, the junction contains 10 bases. From cysteine to phenylalanine, the CDR3 is 13 amino acids long. The retained sequence is limited to the CDR3, 39 bases, with the frame set at the first base. For CDR1 and CDR2, the germline V gene lists SGHAT and FQNNGV.